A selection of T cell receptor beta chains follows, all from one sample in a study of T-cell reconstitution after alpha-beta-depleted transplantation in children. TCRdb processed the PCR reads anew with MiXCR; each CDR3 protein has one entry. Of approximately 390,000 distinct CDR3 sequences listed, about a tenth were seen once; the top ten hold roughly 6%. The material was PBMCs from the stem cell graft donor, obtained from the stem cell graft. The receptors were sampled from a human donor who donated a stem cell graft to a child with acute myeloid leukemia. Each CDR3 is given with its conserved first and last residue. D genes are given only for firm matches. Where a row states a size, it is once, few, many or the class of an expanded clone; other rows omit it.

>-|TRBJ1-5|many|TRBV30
TGTGCCTGGAGCGGACGGCCAGATCAGCCCCAGCATTTT
CAWSGRPDQPQHF
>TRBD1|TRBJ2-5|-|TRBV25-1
TGTGCCAGCAGTGACTTGGGACAGGGCGAGACCCAGTACTTC
CASSDLGQGETQYF
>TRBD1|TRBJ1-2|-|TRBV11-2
TGTGCCAGCAGCCAGATCCGGGACAGGGGGCTAAAATCCTATGGCTACACCTTC
CASSQIRDRGLKSYGYTF
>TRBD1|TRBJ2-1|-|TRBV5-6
TGTGCCAGCAGCTTGGGACAGGGGCAGTTCTTC
CASSLGQGQFF
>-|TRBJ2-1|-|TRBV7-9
TGTGCCAGCAGCTTAGGCGGGTGGAGCAGCTCCTACAATGAGCAGTTCTTC
CASSLGGWSSSYNEQFF
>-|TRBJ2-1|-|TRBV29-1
TGCAGCGTTGACATCGAGTTAGACGACGAGCAGTTCTTC
CSVDIELDDEQFF
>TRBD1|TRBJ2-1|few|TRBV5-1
TGCGCCAGCAGCCGGGACAGCCACAATGAGCAGTTCTTC
CASSRDSHNEQFF
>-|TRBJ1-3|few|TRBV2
TGTGCCAGCAGTGAAGCGGGTGGGGGCGGCGGAAACACCATATATTTT
CASSEAGGGGGNTIYF
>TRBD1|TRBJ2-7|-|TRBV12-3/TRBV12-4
TGTGCCAGCAGTTTAGCAGCAGGGGGCTATGTTTACGAGCAGTACTTC
CASSLAAGGYVYEQYF
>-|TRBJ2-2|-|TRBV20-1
TGCAGTGCTAGGGTCCAACGAGCGGGGAACACCGGGGAGCTGTTTTTT
CSARVQRAGNTGELFF
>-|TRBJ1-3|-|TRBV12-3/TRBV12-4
TGTGCCAGCAGAGGGTCCGCCTCTGGAAACACCATATATTTT
CASRGSASGNTIYF
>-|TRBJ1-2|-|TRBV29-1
TGCAGCGTTGAGCGGGTTGGTGGCTACACCTTC
CSVERVGGYTF
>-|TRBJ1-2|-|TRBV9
TGTGCCAGCAGCGTAGCAACGGGAGCTAACTATGGCTACACCTTC
CASSVATGANYGYTF
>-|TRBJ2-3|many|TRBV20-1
TGCAGTGCTCTTCGGACAAGGTCTAGCACAGATACGCAGTATTTT
CSALRTRSSTDTQYF
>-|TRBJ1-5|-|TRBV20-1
TGCAGTGCTAGTGGACGGTCCAATCAGCCCCAGCATTTT
CSASGRSNQPQHF
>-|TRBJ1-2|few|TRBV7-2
TGTGCCAGCAGCTTAGTGTCCCGGGTCTATGGCTACACCTTC
CASSLVSRVYGYTF
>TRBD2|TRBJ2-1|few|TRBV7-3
TGTGCCAGCAGCCCCGGGGGGTCTAGCGGGAATGAGCAGTTCTTC
CASSPGGSSGNEQFF
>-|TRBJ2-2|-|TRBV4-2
TGTGCCAGCAGCCCCGAGGGGTACGGGGAGCTGTTTTTT
CASSPEGYGELFF
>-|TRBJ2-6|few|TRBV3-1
TGTGCCAGCAGTCGTGACAGTTTCTCTGGGGCCAACGTCCTGACTTTC
CASSRDSFSGANVLTF
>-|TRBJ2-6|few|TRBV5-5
TGTGCCAGCAGCTACGACAACACGATCCCTGGGGCCAACGTCCTGACTTTC
CASSYDNTIPGANVLTF
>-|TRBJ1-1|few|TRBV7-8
TGTGCCAGCAGCTTAGCTTCTTCCGGGTCGGACACTGAAGCTTTCTTT
CASSLASSGSDTEAFF
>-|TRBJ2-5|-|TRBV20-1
TGCAGTCCCTTTGGGCAGCTAGAGACCCAGTACTTC
CSPFGQLETQYF
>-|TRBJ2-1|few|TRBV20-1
TGCAGTGCTAGCTCATCGGGAGAGGGCAATGAGCAGTTCTTC
CSASSSGEGNEQFF
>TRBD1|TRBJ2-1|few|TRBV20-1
TGCAGTGCTAGTGTGACAGGGGGAATATTCTTC
CSASVTGGIFF
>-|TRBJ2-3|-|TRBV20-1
TGCAGTGCTAGACCCCCAAGTGTTTGGTACACAGATACGCAGTATTTT
CSARPPSVWYTDTQYF
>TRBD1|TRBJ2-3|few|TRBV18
TGTGCCAGCTCACCACCGGGACAGGGGGCTGGAGATACGCAGTATTTT
CASSPPGQGAGDTQYF
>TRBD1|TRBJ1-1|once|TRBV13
TGTGCCAGCGGCTCCCGACAGGGGACGGGTGAAGCTTTCTTT
CASGSRQGTGEAFF
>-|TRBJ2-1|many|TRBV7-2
TGTGCCAGCAGCTTAGAGGTCGGCCGGCTCAATGAGCAGTTCTTC
CASSLEVGRLNEQFF
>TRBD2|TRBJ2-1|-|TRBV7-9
TGTGCCAGCAGCCCGACCCGGGACGGAGCGCGGGGGGATGAGCAGTTCTTC
CASSPTRDGARGDEQFF
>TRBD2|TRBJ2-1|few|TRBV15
TGTGCCACCAGCCGATGGACTAGCGGGAACTCCTACAATGAGCAGTTCTTC
CATSRWTSGNSYNEQFF
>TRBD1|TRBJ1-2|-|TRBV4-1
TGCGCCAGCAGCCAAGTATTCAGGGGGCGAGGGAAACTGGATGGCTACACCTTC
CASSQVFRGRGKLDGYTF
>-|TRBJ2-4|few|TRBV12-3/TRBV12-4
TGTGCCAGCAGCCTCGGCGGGCAAAACAGTCAGTACTTC
CASSLGGQNSQYF
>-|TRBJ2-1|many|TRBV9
TGTGCCAGCAGCGTAGAGAGCGGAGTATCCTACAATGAGCAGTTCTTC
CASSVESGVSYNEQFF
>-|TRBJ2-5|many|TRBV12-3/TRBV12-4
TGTGCCAGCAGTTTAGGGGTCCCAGGGGTCTCGGAGACCCAGTACTTC
CASSLGVPGVSETQYF
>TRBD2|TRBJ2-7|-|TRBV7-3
TGTGCCAGCAGCGCCCAGGGCGGGAGCTCGTACGAGCAGTACTTC
CASSAQGGSSYEQYF
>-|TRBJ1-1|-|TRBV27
TGTGCCAGCAGTTTGAACCCCTTGTTAATTGAGGCTGAAGCTTTCTTT
CASSLNPLLIEAEAFF
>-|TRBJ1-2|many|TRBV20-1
TGCAGTGCCCGAGGACAGTTCTATGGCTACACCTTC
CSARGQFYGYTF
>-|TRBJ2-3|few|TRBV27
TGTGCCAGCAGGTTGGAAGATACGCAGTATTTT
CASRLEDTQYF
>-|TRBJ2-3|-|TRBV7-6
TGTGCCAGCAGTCAGCTTGCGACTGTTGGGACTTCTAGCACAGATACGCAGTATTTT
CASSQLATVGTSSTDTQYF
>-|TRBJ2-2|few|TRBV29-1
TGCAGCGTTGGGGAGTGGACCGGGGAGCTGTTTTTT
CSVGEWTGELFF
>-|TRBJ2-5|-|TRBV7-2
TGTGCCAGCAGCTTAGATCCTAGCATGGCTGAGACCCAGTACTTC
CASSLDPSMAETQYF
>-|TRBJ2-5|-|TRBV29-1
TGCAGCGTTGATGTCGACTTACAAGAGACCCAGTACTTC
CSVDVDLQETQYF
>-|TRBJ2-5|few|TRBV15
TGTGCCACCAGCAGAGATCTTAGCGGTCGGGAGACCCAGTACTTC
CATSRDLSGRETQYF
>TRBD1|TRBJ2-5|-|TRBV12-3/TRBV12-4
TGTGCCAGCAGCCGACAGGGTGCTCAGTACTTC
CASSRQGAQYF